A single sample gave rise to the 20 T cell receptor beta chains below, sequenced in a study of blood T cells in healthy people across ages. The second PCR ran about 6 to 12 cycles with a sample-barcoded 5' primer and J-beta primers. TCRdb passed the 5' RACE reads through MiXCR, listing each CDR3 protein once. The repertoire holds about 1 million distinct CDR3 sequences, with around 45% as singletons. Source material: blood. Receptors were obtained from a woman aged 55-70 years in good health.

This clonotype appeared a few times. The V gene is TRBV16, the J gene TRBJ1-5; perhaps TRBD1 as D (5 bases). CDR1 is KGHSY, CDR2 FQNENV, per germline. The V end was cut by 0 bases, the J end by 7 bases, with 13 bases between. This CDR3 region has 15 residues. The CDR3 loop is CASSQSSGVRQPQHF. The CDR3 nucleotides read TGTGCCAGCAGCCAATCGTCGGGGGTTAGACAGCCCCAGCATTTT.

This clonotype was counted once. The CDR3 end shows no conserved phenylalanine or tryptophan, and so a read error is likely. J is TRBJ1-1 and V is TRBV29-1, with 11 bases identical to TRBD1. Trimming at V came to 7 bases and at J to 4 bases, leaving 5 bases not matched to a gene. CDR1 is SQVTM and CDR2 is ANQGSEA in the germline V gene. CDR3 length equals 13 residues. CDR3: CSAEGQGGTEAFL. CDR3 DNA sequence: TGCAGCGCGGAGGGACAGGGGGGCACTGAAGCTTTCTTG.

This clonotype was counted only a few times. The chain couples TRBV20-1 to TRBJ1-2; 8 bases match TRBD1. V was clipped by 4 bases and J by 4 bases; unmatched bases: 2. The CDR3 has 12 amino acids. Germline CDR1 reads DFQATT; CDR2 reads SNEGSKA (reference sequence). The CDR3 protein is CSATGTGYGYTF. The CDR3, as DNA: TGCAGTGCTACCGGGACAGGCTATGGCTACACCTTC.

The CDR3 region is CASRTSILSDEQYF. The CDR3 DNA sequence: TGCGCCAGCAGAACTAGCATTCTATCGGACGAGCAGTACTTC. The genes are TRBV10-2 and TRBJ2-7; TRBD2 is a possible D gene (6 bases). Germline V lookup: CDR1 WSHSY, CDR2 SAAADI. The ends were cut back, 6 bases at V and 5 bases at J, with 17 bases in the middle. This CDR3 region has 14 residues.

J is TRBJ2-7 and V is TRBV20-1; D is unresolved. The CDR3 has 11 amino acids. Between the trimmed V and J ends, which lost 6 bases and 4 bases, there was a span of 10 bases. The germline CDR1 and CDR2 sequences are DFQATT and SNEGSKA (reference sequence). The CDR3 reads CSAPSWYEQYF. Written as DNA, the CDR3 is TGCAGTGCCCCTTCCTGGTACGAGCAGTACTTC.

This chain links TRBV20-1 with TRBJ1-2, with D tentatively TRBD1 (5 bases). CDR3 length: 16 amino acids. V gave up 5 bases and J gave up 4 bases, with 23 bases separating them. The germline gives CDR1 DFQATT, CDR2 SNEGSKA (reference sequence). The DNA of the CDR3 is TGCAGTGCTCCCTCGGGCAGGGTGACGCTAGGCTATGGCTACACCTTC. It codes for CSAPSGRVTLGYGYTF.

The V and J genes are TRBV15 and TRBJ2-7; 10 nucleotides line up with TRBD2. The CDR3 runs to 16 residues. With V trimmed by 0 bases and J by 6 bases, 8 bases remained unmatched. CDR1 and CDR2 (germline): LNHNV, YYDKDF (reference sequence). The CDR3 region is CATSRDTNRTSGEQYF. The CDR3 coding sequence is TGTGCCACCAGCAGAGACACCAACCGGACTAGCGGCGAGCAGTACTTC. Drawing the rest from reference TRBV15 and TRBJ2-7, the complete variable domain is DAMVIQNPRYQVTQFGKPVTLSCSQTLNHNVMYWYQQKSSQAPKLLFHYYDKDFNNEADTPDNFQSRRPNTSFCFLDIRSPGLGDTAMYLCATSRDTNRTSGEQYFGPGTRLTVT.

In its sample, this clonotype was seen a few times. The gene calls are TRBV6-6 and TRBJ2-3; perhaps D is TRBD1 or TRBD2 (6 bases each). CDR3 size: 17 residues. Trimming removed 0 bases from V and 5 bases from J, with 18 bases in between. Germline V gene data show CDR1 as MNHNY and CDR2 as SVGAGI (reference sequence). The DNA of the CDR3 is TGTGCCAGCAGTTACTCAGGGGGAGGATCGACGGAAGATACGCAGTATTTT. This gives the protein CASSYSGGGSTEDTQYF.

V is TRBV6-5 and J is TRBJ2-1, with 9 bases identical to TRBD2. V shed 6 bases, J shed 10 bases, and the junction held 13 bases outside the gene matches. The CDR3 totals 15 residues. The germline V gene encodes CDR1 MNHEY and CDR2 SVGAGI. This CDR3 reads CASRVGAGGPWEQFF. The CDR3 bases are TGTGCCAGCAGGGTAGGGGCGGGAGGGCCTTGGGAGCAGTTCTTC.

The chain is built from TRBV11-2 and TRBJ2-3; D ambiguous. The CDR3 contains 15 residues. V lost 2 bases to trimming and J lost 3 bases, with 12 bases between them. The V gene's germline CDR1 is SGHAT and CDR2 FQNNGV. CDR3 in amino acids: CASSLSLAPTDTQYF. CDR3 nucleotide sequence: TGTGCCAGCAGCTTAAGTTTAGCCCCTACAGATACGCAGTATTTT. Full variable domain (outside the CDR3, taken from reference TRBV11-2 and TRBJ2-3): EAGVAQSPRYKIIEKRQSVAFWCNPISGHATLYWYQQILGQGPKLLIQFQNNGVVDDSQLPKDRFSAERLKGVDSTLKIQPAKLEDSAVYLCASSLSLAPTDTQYFGPGTRLTVL.

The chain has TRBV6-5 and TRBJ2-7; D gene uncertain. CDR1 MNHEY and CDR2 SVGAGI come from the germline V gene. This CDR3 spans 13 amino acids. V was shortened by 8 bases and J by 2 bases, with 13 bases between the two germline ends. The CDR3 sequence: CASRVPFPYEQYF. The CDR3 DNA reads TGTGCCAGCCGAGTTCCGTTCCCCTACGAGCAGTACTTC.

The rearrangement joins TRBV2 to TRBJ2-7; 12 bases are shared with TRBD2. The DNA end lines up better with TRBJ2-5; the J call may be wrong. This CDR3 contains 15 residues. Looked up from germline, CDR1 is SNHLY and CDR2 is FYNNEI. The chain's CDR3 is CASSEGTSGIETQYF. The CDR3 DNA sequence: TGTGCCAGCAGTGAAGGGACTAGCGGGATAGAGACCCAGTACTTC.

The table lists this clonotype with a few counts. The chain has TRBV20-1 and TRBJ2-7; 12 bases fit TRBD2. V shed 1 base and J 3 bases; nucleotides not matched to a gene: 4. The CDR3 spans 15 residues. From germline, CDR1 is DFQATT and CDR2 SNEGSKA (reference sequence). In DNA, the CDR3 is TGCAGTGCTAGAGCGACTAGCGGGAGTGTCTACGAGCAGTACTTC. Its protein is CSARATSGSVYEQYF.

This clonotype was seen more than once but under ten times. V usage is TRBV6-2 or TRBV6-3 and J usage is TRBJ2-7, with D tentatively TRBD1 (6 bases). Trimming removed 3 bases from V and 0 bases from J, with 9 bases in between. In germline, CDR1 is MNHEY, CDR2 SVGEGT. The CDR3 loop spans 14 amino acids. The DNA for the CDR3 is TGTGCCAGCAGTTATAGGGGGTTCTCCTACGAGCAGTACTTC. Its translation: CASSYRGFSYEQYF.

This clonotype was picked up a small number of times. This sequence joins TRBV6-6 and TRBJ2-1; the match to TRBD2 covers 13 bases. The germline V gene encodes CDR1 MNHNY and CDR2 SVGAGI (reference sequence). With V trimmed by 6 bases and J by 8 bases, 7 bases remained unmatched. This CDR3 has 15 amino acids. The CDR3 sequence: CASSTGLAGADEQFF. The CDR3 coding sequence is TGTGCCAGCAGCACCGGACTAGCGGGAGCGGATGAGCAGTTCTTC.

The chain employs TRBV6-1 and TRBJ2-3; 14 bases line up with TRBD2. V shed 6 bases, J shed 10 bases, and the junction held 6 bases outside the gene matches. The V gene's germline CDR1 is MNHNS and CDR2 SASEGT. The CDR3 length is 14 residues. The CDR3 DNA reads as TGTGCCAGCAGCGCCGGGACTAGCGGGAGTCCGCAGTATTTT. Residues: CASSAGTSGSPQYF.

The CDR3 loop is CASRALAGVYEQYF. Written as DNA, the CDR3 is TGTGCCAGCAGAGCACTAGCGGGAGTCTACGAGCAGTACTTC. This chain links TRBV2 with TRBJ2-7, with TRBD2 matching 11 bases. CDR1 is SNHLY, CDR2 FYNNEI, per germline. V shed 6 bases and J 3 bases; nucleotides not matched to a gene: 4. There are 14 residues in the CDR3. Based on the CDR3 plus reference TRBV2 and TRBJ2-7, the full variable domain is EPEVTQTPSHQVTQMGQEVILRCVPISNHLYFYWYRQILGQKVEFLVSFYNNEISEKSEIFDDQFSVERPDGSNFTLKIRSTKLEDSAMYFCASRALAGVYEQYFGPGTRLTVT.

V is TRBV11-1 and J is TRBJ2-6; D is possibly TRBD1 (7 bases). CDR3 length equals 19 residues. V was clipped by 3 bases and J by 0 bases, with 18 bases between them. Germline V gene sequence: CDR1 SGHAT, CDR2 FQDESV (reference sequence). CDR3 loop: CASSFWRGQPSSGANVLTF. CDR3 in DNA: TGTGCCAGCAGCTTCTGGAGGGGACAGCCGAGCTCTGGGGCCAACGTCCTGACTTTC.

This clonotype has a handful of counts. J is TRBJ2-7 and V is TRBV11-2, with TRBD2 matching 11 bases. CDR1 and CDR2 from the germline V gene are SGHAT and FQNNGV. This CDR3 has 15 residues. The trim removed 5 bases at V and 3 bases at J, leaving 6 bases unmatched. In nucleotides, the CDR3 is TGTGCCAGCAGCACTACTAGCGGGGGAAACTACGAGCAGTACTTC. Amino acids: CASSTTSGGNYEQYF.

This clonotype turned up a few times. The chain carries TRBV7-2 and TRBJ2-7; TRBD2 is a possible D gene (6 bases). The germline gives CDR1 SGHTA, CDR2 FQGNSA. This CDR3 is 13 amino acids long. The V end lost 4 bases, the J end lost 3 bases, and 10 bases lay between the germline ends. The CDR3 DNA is TGTGCCAGCAGCTCCCGACTAGGCTACGAGCAGTACTTC. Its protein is CASSSRLGYEQYF.